A selection of T cell receptor beta chains follows, all from one sample in a study of T-cell reconstitution after alpha-beta-depleted transplantation in children. A single record per CDR3 protein comes from TCRdb applying MiXCR to the PCR reads. The table lists 250,000 to 300,000 distinct CDR3 sequences, over 7.5% of them singletons. Sequenced here: peripheral blood, sampled 360 days after TCRalphabeta/CD19-depleted stem cell transplant. Receptors were obtained from a female patient between 2 and 10 years old who had a stem cell transplant for Fanconi anemia, so the T cells may come from the graft donor. The CDR3 runs from the conserved cysteine through the conserved F or W. D genes are given only for firm matches. The size entry is marked missing in some rows and otherwise reads once, few, many or a size class.

J gene: TRBJ1-5; V gene: TRBV6-2/TRBV6-3; clone size: few; D gene: .; CDR3 protein: CASSYWGDQPQHF; CDR3 DNA: TGTGCCAGCAGTTATTGGGGAGATCAGCCCCAGCATTTT
J gene: TRBJ1-2; V gene: TRBV11-2; clone size: .; D gene: TRBD1; CDR3 protein: CASSYRQGGGYTF; CDR3 DNA: TGTGCCAGCAGCTACAGACAGGGGGGTGGCTACACCTTC
J gene: TRBJ2-5; V gene: TRBV7-2; clone size: .; D gene: .; CDR3 protein: CASSVGRSEQETQYF; CDR3 DNA: TGTGCCAGCAGCGTGGGACGGTCCGAACAAGAGACCCAGTACTTC
J gene: TRBJ2-3; V gene: TRBV11-2; clone size: .; D gene: .; CDR3 protein: CASSLDARESFWEDTQYF; CDR3 DNA: TGTGCCAGCAGCTTAGATGCCAGAGAAAGTTTTTGGGAGGATACGCAGTATTTT
J gene: TRBJ2-1; V gene: TRBV11-2; clone size: few; D gene: .; CDR3 protein: CASSLGRGLYNEQFF; CDR3 DNA: TGTGCCAGCAGCTTAGGTAGAGGGCTATACAATGAGCAGTTCTTC
J gene: TRBJ2-3; V gene: TRBV6-5; clone size: many; D gene: .; CDR3 protein: CASSYDLGRTWDTQYF; CDR3 DNA: TGTGCCAGCAGTTACGATTTGGGCAGGACGTGGGATACGCAGTATTTT
J gene: TRBJ2-7; V gene: TRBV7-2; clone size: .; D gene: .; CDR3 protein: CASSLAGGRSEQYF; CDR3 DNA: TGTGCCAGCAGCTTAGCAGGGGGAAGGAGCGAGCAGTACTTC
J gene: TRBJ2-3; V gene: TRBV6-2/TRBV6-3; clone size: .; D gene: .; CDR3 protein: CASSYRAGEPTDTQYF; CDR3 DNA: TGTGCCAGCAGTTACAGGGCAGGAGAACCCACAGATACGCAGTATTTT
J gene: TRBJ2-5; V gene: TRBV10-3; clone size: many; D gene: TRBD2; CDR3 protein: CAISEEGLRKTQYF; CDR3 DNA: TGTGCCATCAGTGAGGAGGGACTAAGGAAGACCCAGTACTTC
J gene: TRBJ1-2; V gene: TRBV7-2; clone size: few; D gene: .; CDR3 protein: CASSLGREMVYGYTF; CDR3 DNA: TGTGCCAGCAGCTTAGGCAGGGAGATGGTTTATGGCTACACCTTC
J gene: TRBJ2-1; V gene: TRBV11-3; clone size: few; D gene: TRBD2; CDR3 protein: CASSLVGSGVNEQFF; CDR3 DNA: TGTGCCAGCAGCTTAGTGGGGAGCGGGGTCAATGAGCAGTTCTTC
J gene: TRBJ1-1; V gene: TRBV3-1; clone size: many; D gene: .; CDR3 protein: CASSQDLAVAEAFF; CDR3 DNA: TGTGCCAGCAGCCAAGATCTGGCGGTGGCTGAAGCTTTCTTT
J gene: TRBJ2-5; V gene: TRBV20-1; clone size: few; D gene: TRBD2; CDR3 protein: CSARVPSGEETQYF; CDR3 DNA: TGCAGTGCTAGAGTCCCTAGCGGCGAAGAGACCCAGTACTTC
J gene: TRBJ1-2; V gene: TRBV6-2/TRBV6-3; clone size: few; D gene: TRBD1; CDR3 protein: CASGRTGGNGYTF; CDR3 DNA: TGTGCCAGCGGACGGACAGGGGGAAATGGCTACACCTTC
J gene: TRBJ2-7; V gene: TRBV7-8; clone size: .; D gene: TRBD2; CDR3 protein: CASSLPSGNYEQYF; CDR3 DNA: TGTGCCAGCAGCTTACCTAGCGGCAACTACGAGCAGTACTTC
J gene: TRBJ2-3; V gene: TRBV7-2; clone size: few; D gene: TRBD2; CDR3 protein: CASSWTPGLVSDTQYF; CDR3 DNA: TGTGCCAGCAGCTGGACACCGGGACTAGTCTCAGATACGCAGTATTTT
J gene: TRBJ2-5; V gene: TRBV2; clone size: many; D gene: .; CDR3 protein: CASRDVGSETQYF; CDR3 DNA: TGTGCCAGCCGGGACGTTGGGTCAGAGACCCAGTACTTC
J gene: TRBJ2-3; V gene: TRBV7-9; clone size: .; D gene: .; CDR3 protein: CASSYSGSDTQYF; CDR3 DNA: TGTGCCAGCAGCTACTCAGGGAGCGATACGCAGTATTTT
J gene: TRBJ1-1; V gene: TRBV4-1; clone size: .; D gene: .; CDR3 protein: CASSQSLGRIGSEAFF; CDR3 DNA: TGCGCCAGCAGCCAAAGCCTCGGGAGGATTGGTTCTGAAGCTTTCTTT
J gene: TRBJ2-2; V gene: TRBV27; clone size: few; D gene: TRBD2; CDR3 protein: CASCRLAGLHTGELFF; CDR3 DNA: TGTGCCAGCTGCCGACTAGCGGGGCTTCACACCGGGGAGCTGTTTTTT
J gene: TRBJ1-4; V gene: TRBV28; clone size: many; D gene: .; CDR3 protein: CASSPTDRYDEKLFF; CDR3 DNA: TGTGCCAGCAGTCCTACGGACAGATATGATGAAAAACTGTTTTTT
J gene: TRBJ2-1; V gene: TRBV2; clone size: few; D gene: .; CDR3 protein: CASSDEGLGEQFF; CDR3 DNA: TGTGCCAGCAGTGATGAGGGGCTGGGTGAGCAGTTCTTC
J gene: TRBJ2-7; V gene: TRBV7-9; clone size: many; D gene: TRBD1; CDR3 protein: CASSSGTANYEQYF; CDR3 DNA: TGTGCCAGCAGTTCCGGGACAGCGAACTACGAGCAGTACTTC
J gene: TRBJ2-7; V gene: TRBV9; clone size: many; D gene: TRBD2; CDR3 protein: CASRGAGPEQYF; CDR3 DNA: TGTGCCAGCAGGGGAGCGGGGCCCGAGCAGTACTTC
J gene: TRBJ2-3; V gene: TRBV11-2; clone size: many; D gene: TRBD2; CDR3 protein: CASSSGLAGAGDTQYF; CDR3 DNA: TGTGCCAGCAGCTCGGGACTAGCGGGGGCAGGGGATACGCAGTATTTT
J gene: TRBJ1-5; V gene: TRBV10-3; clone size: many; D gene: TRBD1; CDR3 protein: CASALTGGDQPQHF; CDR3 DNA: TGTGCCAGCGCGCTAACAGGGGGCGATCAGCCCCAGCATTTT
J gene: TRBJ2-5; V gene: TRBV20-1; clone size: few; D gene: TRBD1; CDR3 protein: CSAASGTGEPQETQYF; CDR3 DNA: TGCAGTGCGGCCTCCGGGACAGGGGAACCCCAAGAGACCCAGTACTTC
J gene: TRBJ1-1; V gene: TRBV29-1; clone size: many; D gene: TRBD1; CDR3 protein: CSVKQTGTEAFF; CDR3 DNA: TGCAGCGTTAAACAGACAGGGACTGAAGCTTTCTTT
J gene: TRBJ2-7; V gene: TRBV14; clone size: few; D gene: .; CDR3 protein: CASTKAPNPIYEQYF; CDR3 DNA: TGTGCCAGCACCAAAGCGCCCAACCCCATCTACGAGCAGTACTTC
J gene: TRBJ1-2; V gene: TRBV18; clone size: .; D gene: TRBD1; CDR3 protein: CASSPQPGQGARRGYGYTF; CDR3 DNA: TGTGCCAGCTCACCACAACCGGGACAGGGGGCTCGTAGGGGATATGGCTACACCTTC
J gene: TRBJ1-1; V gene: TRBV18; clone size: few; D gene: .; CDR3 protein: CASSPSPGGTEAFF; CDR3 DNA: TGTGCCAGCTCACCAAGCCCGGGAGGGACTGAAGCTTTCTTT
J gene: TRBJ2-2; V gene: TRBV7-9; clone size: .; D gene: .; CDR3 protein: CASSSWTQNTGELFF; CDR3 DNA: TGTGCCAGCAGCTCCTGGACACAGAACACCGGGGAGCTGTTTTTT
J gene: TRBJ2-1; V gene: TRBV4-1; clone size: many; D gene: .; CDR3 protein: CASSQGPGIYANEQFF; CDR3 DNA: TGCGCCAGCAGCCAAGGCCCCGGGATCTATGCCAATGAGCAGTTCTTC
J gene: TRBJ2-1; V gene: TRBV16; clone size: many; D gene: .; CDR3 protein: CASSPGPVQEQFF; CDR3 DNA: TGTGCCAGCAGTCCCGGTCCGGTCCAAGAGCAGTTCTTC
J gene: TRBJ1-3; V gene: TRBV7-2; clone size: many; D gene: .; CDR3 protein: CASSLGISGNTIYF; CDR3 DNA: TGTGCCAGCAGCTTAGGGATCTCTGGAAACACCATATATTTT
J gene: TRBJ2-1; V gene: TRBV18; clone size: few; D gene: TRBD2; CDR3 protein: CASSPKLAGGYNEQFF; CDR3 DNA: TGTGCCAGCTCACCAAAACTAGCGGGGGGTTATAATGAGCAGTTCTTC
J gene: TRBJ1-2; V gene: TRBV29-1; clone size: .; D gene: TRBD1; CDR3 protein: CSTIGQGVFNYGYTF; CDR3 DNA: TGCAGCACCATTGGACAGGGGGTGTTTAACTATGGCTACACCTTC
J gene: TRBJ2-3; V gene: TRBV15; clone size: many; D gene: TRBD2; CDR3 protein: CATSRVLGLGSDTQYF; CDR3 DNA: TGTGCCACCAGCAGAGTCCTAGGACTAGGTTCAGATACGCAGTATTTT